These T cell receptor beta chains were read from a single sample in a study of cytomegalovirus exposure and HLA in healthy donors. Assay: immunoSEQ multiplex PCR; the TCRdb copy retains only in-frame clones and omits some. Of about 110,000 clones listed, about four fifths are singletons. The sample taken for sequencing was PBMCs. The receptors come from a woman aged 25 to 45 in good health and CMV-seronegative. The CDR3 runs from the conserved cysteine through the conserved F or W. D genes are given only for firm matches. Only part of the rows carry a size: once, few, many, or a class if the clone is expanded.

CDR3: CASSLGYAGEEQFF
DNA: TGCGCCAGCAGCTTGGGTTATGCGGGAGAGGAGCAGTTCTTC
J: TRBJ2-1
D: TRBD2
V: TRBV5-1
size: -

CDR3: CASSLTAGPQETQYF
DNA: TGTGCCAGCAGTTTAACCGCGGGGCCCCAAGAGACCCAGTACTTC
J: TRBJ2-5
D: -
V: TRBV27
size: -

CDR3: CASSLGDRSYEQYF
DNA: TGTGCCAGCAGCTTAGGGGACAGATCATACGAGCAGTACTTC
J: TRBJ2-7
D: -
V: TRBV13
size: -

CDR3: CASSGGTSGSRVSGELFF
DNA: TGCGCCAGCAGCGGTGGGACTAGCGGGAGTAGAGTCTCCGGGGAGCTGTTTTTT
J: TRBJ2-2
D: TRBD2
V: TRBV5-1
size: once

CDR3: CASSLRGGEYEQYF
DNA: TGCGCCAGCAGCTTGAGAGGGGGTGAATACGAGCAGTACTTC
J: TRBJ2-7
D: -
V: TRBV5-1
size: -

CDR3: CASSKRTGEGETQYF
DNA: TGTGCCAGCTCAAAAAGGACAGGGGAGGGGGAGACCCAGTACTTC
J: TRBJ2-5
D: TRBD1
V: TRBV18
size: -

CDR3: CASRTGGAFHEQYF
DNA: TGTGCCAGCAGGACAGGGGGCGCGTTCCACGAGCAGTACTTC
J: TRBJ2-7
D: TRBD1
V: TRBV27
size: few

CDR3: CASSVGAAQETQYF
DNA: TGTGCCAGCAGCGTAGGGGCCGCCCAGGAGACCCAGTACTTC
J: TRBJ2-5
D: -
V: TRBV9
size: -

CDR3: CASSAGQVKMNTEAFF
DNA: TGTGCCAGCAGCGCAGGACAGGTTAAAATGAACACTGAAGCTTTCTTT
J: TRBJ1-1
D: TRBD1
V: TRBV5-4
size: -

CDR3: CASSWEGGSGANVLTF
DNA: TGCGCCAGCAGCTGGGAAGGGGGCAGTGGGGCCAACGTCCTGACTTTC
J: TRBJ2-6
D: TRBD1
V: TRBV5-1
size: -

CDR3: CASSAGTGLDYGYTF
DNA: TGTGCCAGCAGCGCCGGGACAGGGCTCGACTATGGCTACACCTTC
J: TRBJ1-2
D: TRBD1
V: TRBV2
size: -

CDR3: CAWSVSAGGPGETQYF
DNA: TGTGCCTGGAGTGTCAGTGCGGGAGGGCCGGGGGAGACCCAGTACTTC
J: TRBJ2-5
D: TRBD2
V: TRBV30
size: once

CDR3: CASSLRFSGYTPTDTQYF
DNA: TGTGCCAGCAGCTTACGTTTTAGCGGCTACACCCCCACAGATACGCAGTATTTT
J: TRBJ2-3
D: -
V: TRBV5-4
size: few

CDR3: CASSSGTTPYEQYF
DNA: TGCGCCAGCAGCTCAGGGACTACCCCCTACGAGCAGTACTTC
J: TRBJ2-7
D: TRBD2
V: TRBV5-1
size: -

CDR3: CASSLAGLARGVHEQYF
DNA: TGTGCCAGCAGCTTGGCGGGTCTAGCCCGGGGAGTCCACGAGCAGTACTTC
J: TRBJ2-7
D: -
V: TRBV7-9
size: few

CDR3: CASSVVTSGNTGELFF
DNA: TGTGCCAGCAGCGTAGTGACTAGCGGGAACACCGGGGAGCTGTTTTTT
J: TRBJ2-2
D: TRBD2
V: TRBV9
size: -

CDR3: CASGPDTSSYEQYF
DNA: TGTGCTAGTGGACCCGACACCAGCTCCTACGAGCAGTACTTC
J: TRBJ2-7
D: -
V: TRBV12-5
size: -

CDR3: CASSPRERGSNQPQHF
DNA: TGTGCCAGCTCACCTCGGGAAAGGGGGAGCAATCAGCCCCAGCATTTT
J: TRBJ1-5
D: -
V: TRBV18
size: -

CDR3: CASSLTRPSGDYNEQFF
DNA: TGTGCCAGCAGCTTAACGAGGCCTAGCGGGGATTACAATGAGCAGTTCTTC
J: TRBJ2-1
D: TRBD2
V: TRBV7-3
size: -

CDR3: CAWSVRGARYGYTF
DNA: TGTGCCTGGAGTGTGCGGGGCGCTCGGTATGGCTACACCTTC
J: TRBJ1-2
D: -
V: TRBV30
size: once

CDR3: CASSLDQGAYNEQFF
DNA: TGTGCCAGCAGCTTAGACCAGGGGGCCTACAATGAGCAGTTCTTC
J: TRBJ2-1
D: TRBD1
V: TRBV11-3
size: -

CDR3: CASSLAGENKQYF
DNA: TGTGCCAGCAGCCTAGCGGGAGAAAACAAGCAGTACTTC
J: TRBJ2-7
D: TRBD2
V: TRBV5-4
size: medium-sized

CDR3: CASRTSQGTGELFF
DNA: TGTGCCAGCAGAACCTCCCAGGGAACCGGGGAGCTGTTTTTT
J: TRBJ2-2
D: -
V: TRBV6-5
size: -

CDR3: CASSEMREGKDEQFF
DNA: TGTGCCAGCAGCGAGATGCGGGAGGGCAAGGATGAGCAGTTCTTC
J: TRBJ2-1
D: TRBD2
V: TRBV9
size: -

CDR3: CASSPGRGVAEAFF
DNA: TGTGCCAGCTCACCAGGGAGAGGAGTGGCTGAAGCTTTCTTT
J: TRBJ1-1
D: -
V: TRBV18
size: once

CDR3: CSVLGLAEYNEQFF
DNA: TGCAGCGTTCTCGGACTAGCGGAATACAATGAGCAGTTCTTC
J: TRBJ2-1
D: TRBD2
V: TRBV29-1
size: -

CDR3: CASTDRPRYEQYF
DNA: TGTGCCAGCACCGACAGGCCGCGCTACGAGCAGTACTTC
J: TRBJ2-7
D: -
V: TRBV6-6
size: -

CDR3: CASSWDSINGYTF
DNA: TGTGCCAGCAGCTGGGACAGTATAAATGGCTACACCTTC
J: TRBJ1-2
D: TRBD1
V: TRBV5-4
size: once

CDR3: CASSSQVPSGTSSYEQYF
DNA: TGTGCCAGCAGCAGCCAGGTGCCTAGCGGGACTTCTTCTTACGAGCAGTACTTC
J: TRBJ2-7
D: TRBD2
V: TRBV11-2
size: -

CDR3: CASSPRPWGWETQYF
DNA: TGTGCCAGCAGTCCAAGACCTTGGGGCTGGGAGACCCAGTACTTC
J: TRBJ2-5
D: -
V: TRBV4-2
size: -

CDR3: CASSPIEEQFF
DNA: TGTGCCAGCAGCCCCATTGAGGAGCAGTTCTTC
J: TRBJ2-1
D: -
V: TRBV7-2
size: -

CDR3: CASSEQGDSREQYF
DNA: TGTGCCAGCAGTGAACAGGGCGACTCGCGAGAGCAGTACTTC
J: TRBJ2-7
D: -
V: TRBV6-1
size: -

CDR3: CASSESGISNQPQHF
DNA: TGTGCCAGCAGCGAATCAGGGATTTCGAATCAGCCCCAGCATTTT
J: TRBJ1-5
D: -
V: TRBV7-9
size: -

CDR3: CASSPNRGTNYGYTF
DNA: TGTGCCAGCAGCCCCAACAGGGGGACTAACTATGGCTACACCTTC
J: TRBJ1-2
D: TRBD1
V: TRBV7-8
size: -

CDR3: CASASTSGRDTQYF
DNA: TGCGCCAGCGCGTCGACTAGCGGGAGAGATACGCAGTATTTT
J: TRBJ2-3
D: TRBD2
V: TRBV5-1
size: -

CDR3: CASSPMLGQGLNNEQFF
DNA: TGTGCCAGCTCACCGATGTTGGGGCAGGGGTTGAACAATGAGCAGTTCTTC
J: TRBJ2-1
D: -
V: TRBV18
size: -

CDR3: CASSQVFLAGGEGTGELFF
DNA: TGCGCCAGCAGCCAAGTTTTCCTAGCGGGAGGGGAAGGCACCGGGGAGCTGTTTTTT
J: TRBJ2-2
D: TRBD2
V: TRBV4-1
size: -

CDR3: CASSLAASGLGAYEQYF
DNA: TGCGCCAGCAGCTTGGCGGCTAGCGGGTTAGGCGCCTACGAGCAGTACTTC
J: TRBJ2-7
D: TRBD2
V: TRBV5-1
size: -

CDR3: CASRVQGGGEQYF
DNA: TGTGCCAGCAGGGTACAGGGGGGTGGCGAGCAGTACTTC
J: TRBJ2-7
D: TRBD1
V: TRBV6-1
size: -

CDR3: CASSRTRLSGTEDIQYF
DNA: TGTGCCAGCAGCCGAACCCGGCTTAGCGGGACAGAGGACATTCAGTACTTC
J: TRBJ2-4
D: -
V: TRBV7-2
size: -

CDR3: CASSLTGSLNYGYTF
DNA: TGTGCCAGCAGCTTAACAGGATCCCTTAACTATGGCTACACCTTC
J: TRBJ1-2
D: -
V: TRBV11-2
size: -

CDR3: CASSHMTVFASGANVLTF
DNA: TGCGCCAGCAGCCATATGACAGTATTTGCCTCTGGGGCCAACGTCCTGACTTTC
J: TRBJ2-6
D: -
V: TRBV4-1
size: -

CDR3: CASSFIRGKGAGETQYF
DNA: TGTGCCAGCAGTTTTATAAGAGGGAAGGGGGCAGGAGAGACCCAGTACTTC
J: TRBJ2-5
D: TRBD1
V: TRBV28
size: -

CDR3: CASSSLAPPDTQYF
DNA: TGTGCCAGCAGCTCACTAGCGCCCCCAGATACGCAGTATTTT
J: TRBJ2-3
D: TRBD2
V: TRBV7-6
size: -

CDR3: CASSSSRLSGRFF
DNA: TGTGCCAGCAGCTCGTCTAGGTTAAGTGGGAGGTTCTTC
J: TRBJ2-1
D: -
V: TRBV7-9
size: once

CDR3: CSAGFRSAAETQYF
DNA: TGCAGCGCGGGTTTTCGGTCAGCTGCGGAGACCCAGTACTTC
J: TRBJ2-5
D: -
V: TRBV29-1
size: -

CDR3: CASSQGEHSYNEQFF
DNA: TGCGCCAGCAGTCAGGGTGAGCACTCCTACAATGAGCAGTTCTTC
J: TRBJ2-1
D: -
V: TRBV4-1
size: -

CDR3: CASSVATRDTYGYTF
DNA: TGTGCCAGCAGCGTAGCTACCCGAGATACCTATGGCTACACCTTC
J: TRBJ1-2
D: -
V: TRBV9
size: -

CDR3: CASSLDSPGTNEKLFF
DNA: TGTGCCAGCAGCTTAGATAGTCCAGGGACTAATGAAAAACTGTTTTTT
J: TRBJ1-4
D: -
V: TRBV7-9
size: -

CDR3: CASSEAWTGSLDTQYF
DNA: TGTGCCAGCAGTGAAGCATGGACAGGGAGTCTAGATACGCAGTATTTT
J: TRBJ2-3
D: TRBD1
V: TRBV2
size: -

CDR3: CSVHTQGNEQFF
DNA: TGCAGCGTCCATACACAGGGGAATGAGCAGTTCTTC
J: TRBJ2-1
D: TRBD1
V: TRBV29-1
size: -

CDR3: CASSFRQGETQYF
DNA: TGCGCCAGCAGCTTTAGACAGGGGGAGACCCAGTACTTC
J: TRBJ2-5
D: TRBD1
V: TRBV5-1
size: -

CDR3: CASSKEGSGGVEGNQPQHF
DNA: TGTGCCAGCAGCAAAGAAGGAAGTGGAGGGGTGGAGGGCAATCAGCCCCAGCATTTT
J: TRBJ1-5
D: -
V: TRBV21-1
size: few

CDR3: CASSLVGRNQETQYF
DNA: TGTGCCAGCAGCTTAGTGGGCCGGAACCAAGAGACCCAGTACTTC
J: TRBJ2-5
D: -
V: TRBV7-8
size: -

CDR3: CASSGPLTGTTEAFF
DNA: TGTGCCAGCAGCGGGCCGTTGACAGGGACCACTGAAGCTTTCTTT
J: TRBJ1-1
D: TRBD1
V: TRBV5-4
size: -

CDR3: CASSPSGVPYEQYF
DNA: TGTGCCAGCAGCCCCTCGGGGGTCCCCTACGAGCAGTACTTC
J: TRBJ2-7
D: -
V: TRBV7-3
size: -

CDR3: CASSQRPGTSGNTIYF
DNA: TGCGCCAGCAGTCAAAGGCCAGGAACCTCTGGAAACACCATATATTTT
J: TRBJ1-3
D: -
V: TRBV23-1
size: once